This TCR beta chain was found in a study of T cell responses to AZD1222 COVID-19 vaccine. Deletions cut 6 bases from V and 2 bases from J, with 16 bases between. CDR1 SGHTA and CDR2 FQGTGA come from the germline V gene. The CDR3 is 15 residues long. Sequencing was performed with immunoSEQ multiplex PCR; in TCRdb, only in-frame clones are kept and a portion is missing. The sample lists 120,000 to 150,000 clones; around 88% were seen once. This receptor was taken from an adult in good health. The rearrangement uses TRBV7-3 and TRBJ1-1, with a possible D match to TRBD1 (5 bases). The material was peripheral blood, obtained on day 0 of AZD1222 vaccination. CDR3 in amino acids: CASSPNPGANTEAFF. In DNA, the CDR3 is TGTGCCAGCAGTCCGAACCCCGGGGCTAACACTGAAGCTTTCTTT.